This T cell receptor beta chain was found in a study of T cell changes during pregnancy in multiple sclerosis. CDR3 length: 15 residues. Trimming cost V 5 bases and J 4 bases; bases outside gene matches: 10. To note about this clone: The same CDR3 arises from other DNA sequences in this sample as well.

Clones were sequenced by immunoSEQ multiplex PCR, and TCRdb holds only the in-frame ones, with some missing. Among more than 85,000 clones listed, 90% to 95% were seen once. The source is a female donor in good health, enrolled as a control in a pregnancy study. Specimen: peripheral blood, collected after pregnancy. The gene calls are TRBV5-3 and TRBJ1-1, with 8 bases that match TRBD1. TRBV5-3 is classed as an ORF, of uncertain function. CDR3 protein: CARSQDRDSPTEAFF. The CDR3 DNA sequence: TGTGCCAGAAGTCAGGACAGGGACTCTCCCACTGAAGCTTTCTTT.